This T cell receptor beta chain was identified in a study of T cells in Graves' hyperthyroidism and ophthalmopathy. The germline V gene has CDR1 SGHTA and CDR2 FQGNSA. The CDR3 loop spans 16 amino acids. Losses at the gene ends were 0 bases for V and 7 bases for J; bases not matched to a gene: 7. RNA transcripts served as the template for amplifying TCR beta CDR3 regions. First-round RT-PCR with HTBI primers amplified the TCR CDR3 region. TCRdb recomputed calls from the multiplex PCR reads with MiXCR, one row per CDR3 protein. The sample yields roughly 500,000 distinct CDR3 sequences, about 43% seen once. This clonotype was counted only a few times.

This TCR derives from an adult woman with Graves' disease, either hyperthyroidism or ophthalmopathy (not recorded which). The rearrangement joins TRBV7-2 to TRBJ2-2; TRBD1 agrees at 8 bases. The sequencing input was peripheral blood or thyroid tissue (not recorded which). The CDR3 is CASSLAGTGLLGELFF. CDR3 bases: TGTGCCAGCAGCTTAGCGGGGACAGGTCTTCTCGGGGAGCTGTTTTTT. Full variable domain (rest looked up from reference TRBV7-2 and TRBJ2-2): GAGVSQSPSNKVTEKGKDVELRCDPISGHTALYWYRQSLGQGLEFLIYFQGNSAPDKSGLPSDRFSAERTGGSVSTLTIQRTQQEDSAVYLCASSLAGTGLLGELFFGEGSRLTVL.